The following is a T cell receptor beta chain sequence with its context. TCRdb fed the RT-PCR reads into MiXCR, producing one record per CDR3 protein. The data contain roughly 550,000 distinct CDR3 sequences, under 25% of them singletons. These data originate in a study of response to subunit inactivated influenza vaccine. Trimming left V 0 bases short and J 10 bases short, with 16 bases between. Looked up from germline, CDR1 is KGHSH and CDR2 is LQKENI. This CDR3 contains 15 residues. This sample also appeared in a second study, on T cells expressing NK-cell markers. From that report: The authors made TCR beta cDNA libraries by 5'RACE template switching. This switching added a universal primer site and UMIs.

This sequence was found in a man aged 50 to 59 who received an inactivated influenza vaccine. The genes are TRBV18 and TRBJ2-4, with D hard to call. This sample comprised CD4+ T cells sorted from PBMCs, obtained approximately 12 days after vaccination. CDR3 residues: CASSPPIGYESIQYF. The CDR3 DNA reads TGTGCCAGCTCACCACCGATCGGGTATGAATCTATTCAGTACTTC.